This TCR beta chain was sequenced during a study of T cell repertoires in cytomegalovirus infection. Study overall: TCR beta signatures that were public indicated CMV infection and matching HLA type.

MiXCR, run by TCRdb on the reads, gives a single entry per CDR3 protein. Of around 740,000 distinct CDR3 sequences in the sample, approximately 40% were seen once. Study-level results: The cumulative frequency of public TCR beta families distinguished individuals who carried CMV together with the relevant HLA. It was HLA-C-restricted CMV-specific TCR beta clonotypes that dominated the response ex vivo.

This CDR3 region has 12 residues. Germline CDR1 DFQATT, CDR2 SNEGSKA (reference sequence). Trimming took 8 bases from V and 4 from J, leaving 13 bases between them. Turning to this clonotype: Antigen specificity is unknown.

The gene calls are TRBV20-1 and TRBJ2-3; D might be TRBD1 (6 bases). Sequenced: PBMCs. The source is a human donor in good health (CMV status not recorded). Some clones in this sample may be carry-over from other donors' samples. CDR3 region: CSYRGLADTQYF. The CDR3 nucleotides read TGCAGTTATAGGGGGTTGGCAGATACGCAGTATTTT.